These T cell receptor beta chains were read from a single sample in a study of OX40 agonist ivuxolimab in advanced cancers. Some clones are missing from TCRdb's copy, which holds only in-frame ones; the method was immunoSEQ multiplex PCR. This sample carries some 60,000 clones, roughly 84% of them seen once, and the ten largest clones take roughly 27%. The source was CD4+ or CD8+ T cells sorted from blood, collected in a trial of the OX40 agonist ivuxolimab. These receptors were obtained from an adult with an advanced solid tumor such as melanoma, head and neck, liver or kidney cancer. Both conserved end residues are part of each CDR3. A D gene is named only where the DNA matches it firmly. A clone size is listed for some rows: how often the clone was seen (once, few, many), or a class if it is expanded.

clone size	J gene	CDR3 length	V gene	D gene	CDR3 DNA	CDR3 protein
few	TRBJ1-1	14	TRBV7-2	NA	TGTGCCAGCAGCTTCTCCCCGGTAGAGACTGAAGCTTTCTTT	CASSFSPVETEAFF
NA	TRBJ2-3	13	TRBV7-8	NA	TGTGCCAGCAGTTTCGGGGAGATAGATACGCAGTATTTT	CASSFGEIDTQYF
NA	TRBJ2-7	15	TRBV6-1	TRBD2	TGTGCCAGCAGTGAAACGGGGACTAGTTACTCGGAGCAGTACTTC	CASSETGTSYSEQYF
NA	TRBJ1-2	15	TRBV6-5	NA	TGTGCCAGCAGCTGGAAACCGGGACTCAACTATGGCTACACCTTC	CASSWKPGLNYGYTF
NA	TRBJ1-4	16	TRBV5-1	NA	TGCGCCAGCAGCTCGGGGGCAGTCTCTGCTAATGAAAAACTGTTTTTT	CASSSGAVSANEKLFF
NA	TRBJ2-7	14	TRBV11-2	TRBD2	TGTGCCAGCAGCCTACTAGCGGGGGGGCACGAGCAGTACTTC	CASSLLAGGHEQYF
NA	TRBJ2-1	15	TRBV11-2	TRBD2	TGTGCCAGCAGCCCCAATAGCGGGGGGTACAATGAGCAGTTCTTC	CASSPNSGGYNEQFF
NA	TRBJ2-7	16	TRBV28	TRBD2	TGTGCCAGCAGTACCCGACTAGCGGGGGGGGCGTACGAGCAGTACTTC	CASSTRLAGGAYEQYF
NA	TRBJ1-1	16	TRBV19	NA	TGTGCCAGTAGTACAAAGGGGACTCAGCGGGGCACTGAAGCTTTCTTT	CASSTKGTQRGTEAFF
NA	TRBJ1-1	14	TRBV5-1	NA	TGCGCCAGCAGCTTTTCGGTCGGGAACACTGAAGCTTTCTTT	CASSFSVGNTEAFF
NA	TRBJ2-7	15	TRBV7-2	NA	TGTGCCAGCAGCTTACTGAGGGGCGCGTTATACGAGCAGTACTTC	CASSLLRGALYEQYF
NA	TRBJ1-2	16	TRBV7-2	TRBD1	TGTGCCAGCAGCTTAGGGACAGGGGGCAGGAGTGTTATAGACACCTTC	CASSLGTGGRSVIDTF
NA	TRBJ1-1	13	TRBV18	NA	TGTGCCAGCTCACCAGACAGGTACACTGAAGCTTTCTTT	CASSPDRYTEAFF
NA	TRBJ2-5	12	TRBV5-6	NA	TGTGCCAGCAGCTGGGATCTGGAGACCCGGTACTTC	CASSWDLETRYF
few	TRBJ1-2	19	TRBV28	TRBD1	TGTGCCAGCAGTTCCCCCCCGTTGGGACAGGGCAGTGCTCCCTATGGCTACACCTTC	CASSSPPLGQGSAPYGYTF
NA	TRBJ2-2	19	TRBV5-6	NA	TGTGCCAGCAGCCCAGCCCGGAACATAATCAGGGGACTCACCGGGGAGCTGTTTTTT	CASSPARNIIRGLTGELFF
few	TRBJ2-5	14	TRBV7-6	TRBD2	TGTGCCAGCAGCCAAGGACTAGCCGCCGGGACCCAGTACTTC	CASSQGLAAGTQYF
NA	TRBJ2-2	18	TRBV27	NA	TGTGCCAGCAGTTTCCGCCCAAACAGGGCAAAAGGGCCCGGGGAGCTGTTTTTT	CASSFRPNRAKGPGELFF
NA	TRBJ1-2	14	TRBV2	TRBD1	TGTGCCAGCCGCCGGGACAGCAACTTCTATGGCTACACCTTC	CASRRDSNFYGYTF
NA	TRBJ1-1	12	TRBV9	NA	TGTGCCACCTCTGGGGCCGACACTGAAGCTTTCTTT	CATSGADTEAFF
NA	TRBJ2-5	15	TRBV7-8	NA	TGTGCCAGCAGCCCCGGGTCCCAGACCCAAGAGACCCAGTACTTC	CASSPGSQTQETQYF
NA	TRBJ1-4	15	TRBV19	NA	TGTGCCAGTAGTAGGCGTACCCGTTCTAATGAAAAACTGTTTTTT	CASSRRTRSNEKLFF
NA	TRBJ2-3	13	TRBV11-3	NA	TGTGCCAGCAGCTTTTATTCGGAGGATACGCAGTATTTT	CASSFYSEDTQYF
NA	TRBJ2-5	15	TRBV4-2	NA	TGTGCCAGCAGCCAAGATATGGCGGACCAAGAGACCCAGTACTTC	CASSQDMADQETQYF
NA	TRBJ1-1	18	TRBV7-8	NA	TGTGCCAGCAGCTTAGCTTTCAGGGCAGCAAAAGGATACACTGAAGCTTTCTTT	CASSLAFRAAKGYTEAFF
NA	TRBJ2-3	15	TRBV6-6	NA	TGTGCCAGCAGTTACGAGTCGGGGAGGCCCCCCACGCAGTATTTT	CASSYESGRPPTQYF
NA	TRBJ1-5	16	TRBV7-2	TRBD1	TGTGCCAGCAGCCCCTCCGGGACAGGGAGGAATCAGCCCCAGCATTTT	CASSPSGTGRNQPQHF
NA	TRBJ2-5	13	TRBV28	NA	TGTGCCAGTCGGGCTAGCCCTCAAGAGACCCAGTACTTC	CASRASPQETQYF
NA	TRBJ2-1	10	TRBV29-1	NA	TGCAGCGTTGGTGACCATGAGCAGTTCTTC	CSVGDHEQFF
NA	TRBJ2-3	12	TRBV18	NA	TGTGCCAGCTCAGATAGCACAGATACGCAGTATTTT	CASSDSTDTQYF
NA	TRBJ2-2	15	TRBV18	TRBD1	TGTGCCAGCTCCCTGGGACAGGGGGTCACCGGGGAGCTGTTTTTT	CASSLGQGVTGELFF
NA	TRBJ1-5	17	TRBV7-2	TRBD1	TGTGCCAGCAGCTTAGCCCGCGGACAGGGCCTGGGTCAGCCCCAGCATTTT	CASSLARGQGLGQPQHF
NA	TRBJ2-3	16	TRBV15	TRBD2	TGTGCCACCAGCACCCTAACCGCGGGGGGCATAAATACGCAGTATTTT	CATSTLTAGGINTQYF
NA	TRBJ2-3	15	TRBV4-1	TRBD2	TGCGCCAGCAAGGTCGCTAGCGGGAGAACAGATACGCAGTATTTT	CASKVASGRTDTQYF
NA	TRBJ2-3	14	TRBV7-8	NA	TGTGCCAGCAGCTTACAGACTAGTGGGGATACGCAGTATTTT	CASSLQTSGDTQYF
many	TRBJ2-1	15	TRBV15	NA	TGTGCCACCAGCAGAGATGGGCTAGGGATGGGTGAGCAGTTCTTC	CATSRDGLGMGEQFF
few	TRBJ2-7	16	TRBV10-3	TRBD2	TGTGCCATCACCAAAGGACTAGCGGGAGGTACCTACGAGCAGTACTTC	CAITKGLAGGTYEQYF
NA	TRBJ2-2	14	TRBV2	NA	TGTGCCAGCAGTGGTTTAACGAACACCGGGGAGCTGTTTTTT	CASSGLTNTGELFF
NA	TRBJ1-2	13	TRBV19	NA	TGTGCCAGTAGATTATCAGCGAACTATGGCTACACCTTC	CASRLSANYGYTF
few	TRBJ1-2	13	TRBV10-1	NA	TGCGCCAGCAGTGAGTCCTCAAGATATGGCTACACCTTC	CASSESSRYGYTF
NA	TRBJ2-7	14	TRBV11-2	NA	TGTGCCAGCAGCTTAGGCCCTAGATCTTACGAGCAGTACTTC	CASSLGPRSYEQYF
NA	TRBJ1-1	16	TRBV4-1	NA	TGCGCCAGCAGCCAAGATGGGGGCATATGGAACACTGAAGCTTTCTTT	CASSQDGGIWNTEAFF
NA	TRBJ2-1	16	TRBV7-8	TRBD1	TGTGCCAGTTTAAGAGGTAGACAGGGGCACTACAATGAGCAGTTCTTC	CASLRGRQGHYNEQFF
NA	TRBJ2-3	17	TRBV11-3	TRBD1	TGTGCCAGCAGCTCGGGACAGGGATTTGGGAGCACAGATACGCAGTATTTT	CASSSGQGFGSTDTQYF